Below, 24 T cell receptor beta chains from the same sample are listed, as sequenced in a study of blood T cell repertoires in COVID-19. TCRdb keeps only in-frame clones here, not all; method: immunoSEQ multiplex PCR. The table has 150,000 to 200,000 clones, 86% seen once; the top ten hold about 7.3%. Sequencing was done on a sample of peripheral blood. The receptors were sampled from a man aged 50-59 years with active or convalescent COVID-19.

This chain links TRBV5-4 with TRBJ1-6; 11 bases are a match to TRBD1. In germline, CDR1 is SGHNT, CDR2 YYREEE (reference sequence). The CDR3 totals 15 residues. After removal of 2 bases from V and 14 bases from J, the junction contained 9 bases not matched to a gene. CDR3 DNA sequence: TGTGCCAGCAGCTTTCAGGGACAGGGGGGAGGAACCCTCCACTTT. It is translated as CASSFQGQGGGTLHF.

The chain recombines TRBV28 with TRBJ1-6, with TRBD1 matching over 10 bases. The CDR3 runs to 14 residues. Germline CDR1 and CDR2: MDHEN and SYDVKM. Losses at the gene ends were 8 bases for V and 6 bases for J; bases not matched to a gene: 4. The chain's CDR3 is CASHRDRGNSPLHF. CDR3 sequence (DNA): TGTGCCAGCCACCGGGACAGGGGTAATTCACCCCTCCACTTT.

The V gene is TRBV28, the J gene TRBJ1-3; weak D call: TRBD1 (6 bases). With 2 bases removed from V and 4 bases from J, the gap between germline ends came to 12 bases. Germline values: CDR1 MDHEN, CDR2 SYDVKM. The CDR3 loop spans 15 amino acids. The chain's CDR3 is CASSLRGARGNTIYF. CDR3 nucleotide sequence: TGTGCCAGCAGTTTACGGGGGGCGAGAGGAAACACCATATATTTT.

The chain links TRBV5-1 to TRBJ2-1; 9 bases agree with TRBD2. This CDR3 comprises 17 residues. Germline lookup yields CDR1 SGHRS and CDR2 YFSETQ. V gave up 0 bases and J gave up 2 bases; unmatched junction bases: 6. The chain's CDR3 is CASSLAEASGTYNEQFF. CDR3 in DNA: TGCGCCAGCAGCTTGGCTGAGGCTAGCGGGACCTACAATGAGCAGTTCTTC.

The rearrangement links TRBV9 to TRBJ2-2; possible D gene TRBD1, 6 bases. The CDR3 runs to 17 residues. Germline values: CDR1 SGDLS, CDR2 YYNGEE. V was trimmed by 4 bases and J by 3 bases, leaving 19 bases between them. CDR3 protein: CASSLQGRGYDTGELFF. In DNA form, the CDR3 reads TGTGCCAGCAGCCTCCAGGGCAGGGGTTACGACACCGGGGAGCTGTTTTTT.

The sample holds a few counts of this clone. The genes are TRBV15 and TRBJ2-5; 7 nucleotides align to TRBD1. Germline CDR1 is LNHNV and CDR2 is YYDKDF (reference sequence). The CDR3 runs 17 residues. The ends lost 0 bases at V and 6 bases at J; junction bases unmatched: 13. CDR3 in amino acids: CATSRDSTGARYQTQYF. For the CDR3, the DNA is TGTGCCACCAGCAGAGACTCCACAGGGGCACGGTACCAGACCCAGTACTTC.

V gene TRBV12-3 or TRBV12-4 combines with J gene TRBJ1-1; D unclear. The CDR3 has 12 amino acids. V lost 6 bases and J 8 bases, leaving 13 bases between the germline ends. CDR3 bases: TGTGCCAGCAGCATAACAGTTTGGGAAGCTTTCTTT. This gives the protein CASSITVWEAFF.

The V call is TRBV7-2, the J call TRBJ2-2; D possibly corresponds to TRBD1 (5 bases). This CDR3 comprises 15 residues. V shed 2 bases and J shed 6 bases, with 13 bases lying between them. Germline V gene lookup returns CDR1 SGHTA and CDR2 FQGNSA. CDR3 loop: CASSLSQGFSGELFF. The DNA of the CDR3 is TGTGCCAGCAGCTTAAGCCAGGGATTTTCCGGGGAGCTGTTTTTT.

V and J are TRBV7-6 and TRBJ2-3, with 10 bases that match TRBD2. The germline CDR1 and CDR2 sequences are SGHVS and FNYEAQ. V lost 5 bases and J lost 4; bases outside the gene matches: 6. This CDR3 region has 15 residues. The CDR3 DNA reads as TGTGCCAGCAGCCAGCGGGAGGGCCGGGCAGATACGCAGTATTTT. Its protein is CASSQREGRADTQYF.

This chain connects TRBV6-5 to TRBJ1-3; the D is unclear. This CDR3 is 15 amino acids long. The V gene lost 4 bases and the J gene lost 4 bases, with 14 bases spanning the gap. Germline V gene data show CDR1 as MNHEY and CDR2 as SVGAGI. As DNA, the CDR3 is TGTGCCAGCAGTTCCGCGATGGGCAGAGGAAACACCATATATTTT. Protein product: CASSSAMGRGNTIYF.

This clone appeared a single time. CDR3 nucleotides: TGTGCCAGCAGCCCCGCTAGCGGCCAGTACTTC. Protein: CASSPASGQYF. The V and J genes are TRBV11-2 and TRBJ2-7; 7 bases are a match to TRBD2. Per the germline V gene, CDR1 is SGHAT and CDR2 is FQNNGV. This CDR3 region has 11 residues. With V trimmed by 5 bases and J by 10 bases, 5 bases remained unmatched.

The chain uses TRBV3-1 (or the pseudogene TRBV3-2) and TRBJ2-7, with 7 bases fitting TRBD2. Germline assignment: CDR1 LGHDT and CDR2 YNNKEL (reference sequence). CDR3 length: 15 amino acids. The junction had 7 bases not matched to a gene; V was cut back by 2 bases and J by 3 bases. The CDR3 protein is CASSQSAAGVYEQYF. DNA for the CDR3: TGTGCCAGCAGCCAAAGCGCGGCGGGGGTCTACGAGCAGTACTTC.

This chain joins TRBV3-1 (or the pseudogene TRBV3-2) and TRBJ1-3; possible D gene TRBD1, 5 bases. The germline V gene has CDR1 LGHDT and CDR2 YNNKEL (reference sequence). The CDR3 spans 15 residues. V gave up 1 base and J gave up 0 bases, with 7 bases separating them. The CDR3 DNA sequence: TGTGCCAGCAGCCAAGCCAGGGTCTCTGGAAACACCATATATTTT. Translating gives CASSQARVSGNTIYF.

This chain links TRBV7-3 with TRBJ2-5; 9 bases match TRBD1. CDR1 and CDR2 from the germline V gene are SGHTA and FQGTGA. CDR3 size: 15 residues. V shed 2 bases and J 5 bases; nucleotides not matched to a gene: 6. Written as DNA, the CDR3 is TGTGCCAGCAGCTTAGAGGGACAGGGAGGCGAGACCCAGTACTTC. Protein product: CASSLEGQGGETQYF.

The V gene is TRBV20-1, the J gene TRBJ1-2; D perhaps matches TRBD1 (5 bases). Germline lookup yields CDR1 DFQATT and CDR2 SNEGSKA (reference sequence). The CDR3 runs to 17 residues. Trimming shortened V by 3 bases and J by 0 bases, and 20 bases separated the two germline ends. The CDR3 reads CSASSLKTVGTNYGYTF. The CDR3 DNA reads TGCAGTGCTAGTTCTCTTAAGACAGTGGGGACTAACTATGGCTACACCTTC.

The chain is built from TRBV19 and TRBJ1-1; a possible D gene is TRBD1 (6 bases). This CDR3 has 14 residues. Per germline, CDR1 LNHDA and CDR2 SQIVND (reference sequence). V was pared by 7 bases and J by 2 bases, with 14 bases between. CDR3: CASTVGQTNTEAFF. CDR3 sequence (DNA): TGTGCCAGTACCGTAGGACAGACTAACACTGAAGCTTTCTTT.

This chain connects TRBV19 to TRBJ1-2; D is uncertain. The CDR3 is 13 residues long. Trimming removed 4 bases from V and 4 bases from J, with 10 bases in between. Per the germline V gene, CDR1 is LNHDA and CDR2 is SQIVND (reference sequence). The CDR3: CASSTIIGYGYTF. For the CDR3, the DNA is TGTGCCAGTAGTACTATTATTGGCTATGGCTACACCTTC.

In DNA form, the CDR3 reads TGTGCCAGCAGTGAAATAGAGAACACTGAAGCTTTCTTT. It is translated as CASSEIENTEAFF. The J gene is TRBJ1-1, the V gene TRBV6-1; D gene ambiguous. Germline assignment: CDR1 MNHNS and CDR2 SASEGT. The length of the CDR3 is 13 residues. The V end was cut by 2 bases, the J end by 1 base, with 5 bases between.

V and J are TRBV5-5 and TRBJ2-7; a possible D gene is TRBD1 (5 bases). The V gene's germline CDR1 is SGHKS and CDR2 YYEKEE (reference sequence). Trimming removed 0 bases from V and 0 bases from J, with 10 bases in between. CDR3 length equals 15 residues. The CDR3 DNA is TGTGCCAGCAGCTTGGGACAGAGTAGCTCCTACGAGCAGTACTTC. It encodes CASSLGQSSSYEQYF.

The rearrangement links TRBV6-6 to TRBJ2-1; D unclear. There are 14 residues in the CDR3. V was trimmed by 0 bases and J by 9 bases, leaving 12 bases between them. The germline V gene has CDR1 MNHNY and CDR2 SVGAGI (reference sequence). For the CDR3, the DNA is TGTGCCAGCAGTTACTCGATGGCCGTCAGTGAGCAGTTCTTC. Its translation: CASSYSMAVSEQFF.

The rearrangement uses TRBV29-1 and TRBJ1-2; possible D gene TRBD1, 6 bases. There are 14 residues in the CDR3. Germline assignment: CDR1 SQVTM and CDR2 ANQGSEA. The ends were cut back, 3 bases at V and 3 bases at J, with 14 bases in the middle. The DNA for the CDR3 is TGCAGCGTTGAGCCCAGGGGCGCGGACTATGGCTACACCTTC. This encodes CSVEPRGADYGYTF.

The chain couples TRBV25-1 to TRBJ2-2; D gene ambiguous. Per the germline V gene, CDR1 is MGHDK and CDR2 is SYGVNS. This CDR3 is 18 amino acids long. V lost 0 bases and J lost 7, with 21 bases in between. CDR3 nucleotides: TGTGCCAGCAGTGAATATCAGGCACAGATTTCGGTCGTCGGGGAGCTGTTTTTT. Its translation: CASSEYQAQISVVGELFF.

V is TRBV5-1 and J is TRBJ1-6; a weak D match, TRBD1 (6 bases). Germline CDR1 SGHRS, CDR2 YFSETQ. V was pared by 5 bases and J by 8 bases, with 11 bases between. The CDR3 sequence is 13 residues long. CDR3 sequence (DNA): TGCGCCAGCAGTGCCAGGGGAGATTCACCCCTCCACTTT. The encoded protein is CASSARGDSPLHF.

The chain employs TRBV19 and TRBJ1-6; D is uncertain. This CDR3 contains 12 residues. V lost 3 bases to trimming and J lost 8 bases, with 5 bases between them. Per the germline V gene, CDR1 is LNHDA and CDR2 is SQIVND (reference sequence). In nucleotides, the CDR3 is TGTGCCAGTAGTATGCCGGATTCACCCCTCCACTTT. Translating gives CASSMPDSPLHF.